Sequencing of this TCR beta chain was carried out in a study of breast tumors, draining lymph nodes, adjacent tissues. The lymph nodes were axillary draining lymph nodes from breast cancer patients. In TCRdb, the multiplex PCR reads were re-called with MiXCR into one record per CDR3 protein. The data show more than 200,000 distinct CDR3 sequences, 32% seen once. This clonotype was seen repeatedly, ten times or more. With 0 bases removed from V and 2 bases from J, the gap between germline ends came to 11 bases. The CDR3 spans 17 residues. Germline-derived CDR1 and CDR2 are MNHEY and SVGAGI. The sample was axillary lymph node tissue. The chain recombines TRBV6-5 with TRBJ1-6; D call uncertain. This clonotype was obtained from a female donor with breast cancer. Some clones in this sample may be carry-over from other donors' samples. DNA of the CDR3: TGTGCCAGCAGTTACTCCCAGACGCTAACCTATAATTCACCCCTCCACTTT. It specifies CASSYSQTLTYNSPLHF.